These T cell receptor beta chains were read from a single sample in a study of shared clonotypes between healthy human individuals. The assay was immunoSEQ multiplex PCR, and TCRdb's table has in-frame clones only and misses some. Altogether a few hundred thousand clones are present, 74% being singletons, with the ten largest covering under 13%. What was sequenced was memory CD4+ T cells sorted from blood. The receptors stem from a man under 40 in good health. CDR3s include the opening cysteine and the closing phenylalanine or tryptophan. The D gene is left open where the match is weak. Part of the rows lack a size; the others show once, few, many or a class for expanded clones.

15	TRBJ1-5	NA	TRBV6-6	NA	TGTGCCAGCCGGGAGCCCTCTTGGGTCAATCAGCCCCAGCATTTT	CASREPSWVNQPQHF
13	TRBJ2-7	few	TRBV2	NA	TGTGCCAGCACCCGACAGACTTTCTACGAGCAGTACTTC	CASTRQTFYEQYF
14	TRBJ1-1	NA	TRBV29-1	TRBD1	TGCAGCGTTGAAGGACAGGGGGTAGGCACTGAAGCTTTCTTT	CSVEGQGVGTEAFF
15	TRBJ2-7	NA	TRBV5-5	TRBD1	TGTGCCAGCAGCTTGGCCAGGACAGGGGGCCCCGAGCAGTACTTC	CASSLARTGGPEQYF
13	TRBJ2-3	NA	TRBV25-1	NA	TGTGCCAGCAGTGAATATCGGACAGATACGCAGTATTTT	CASSEYRTDTQYF
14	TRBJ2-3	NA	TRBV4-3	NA	TGCGCCAGCAGCCAAGATCCCGGGGATTTACCCCCGTATTTT	CASSQDPGDLPPYF
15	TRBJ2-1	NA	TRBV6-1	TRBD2	TGTGCCAGCAGTGGGACTAGCGGGAGATTTAATGAGCAGTTCTTC	CASSGTSGRFNEQFF
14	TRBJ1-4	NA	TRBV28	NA	TGTGCCAGCAGTTTTGGCTCTTACATAAGCAAACTGTTTTTT	CASSFGSYISKLFF
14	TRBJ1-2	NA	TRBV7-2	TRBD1	TGTGCCAGCAGCTTTGGGACAGCTGTCTATGGCTACACCTTC	CASSFGTAVYGYTF
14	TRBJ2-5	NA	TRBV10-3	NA	TGTGCCATCAGTGAGTCGGGCGCTGGGGAGACCCAGTACTTC	CAISESGAGETQYF
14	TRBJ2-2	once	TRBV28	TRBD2	TGTGCCAGCAGTTCAGCGGGAGAGGGCGGGGAGCTGTTTTTT	CASSSAGEGGELFF
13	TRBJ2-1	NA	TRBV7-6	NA	TGTGCCAGCAGCTTGGAGCGATTGGGGGAGCAGTTCTTC	CASSLERLGEQFF
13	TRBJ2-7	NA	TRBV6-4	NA	TGTGCCAGTGGTAATAGCATAGCCTACGAGCAGTACTTC	CASGNSIAYEQYF
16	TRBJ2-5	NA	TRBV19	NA	TGTGCCAGTAGTATAGGACAGTATATTGGTGAGGAGACCCAGTACTTC	CASSIGQYIGEETQYF
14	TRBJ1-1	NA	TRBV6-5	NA	TGTGCCAGCAGTTTGCCGGGGAAAAACACTGAAGCTTTCTTT	CASSLPGKNTEAFF
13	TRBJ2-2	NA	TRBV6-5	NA	TGTGCCAGCAGCCCCACTAACACCGGGGAGCTGTTTTTT	CASSPTNTGELFF
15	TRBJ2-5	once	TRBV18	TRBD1	TGTGCCAGCTCGCTTCCGGGACAGGGTGGAGAGACCCAGTACTTC	CASSLPGQGGETQYF
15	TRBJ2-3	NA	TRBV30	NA	TGTGCCTGGAGAGTGGCTGGGGCTAGCACAGATACGCAGTATTTT	CAWRVAGASTDTQYF
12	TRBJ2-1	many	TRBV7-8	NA	TGTGCCAGCAGCATTCGGGGCAATGAGCAGTTCTTC	CASSIRGNEQFF
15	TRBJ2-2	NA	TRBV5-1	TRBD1	TGCGCCAGCAGCCAACAAGGGACAGGGGCAGGGGAGCTGTTTTTT	CASSQQGTGAGELFF
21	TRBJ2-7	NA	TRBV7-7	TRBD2	TGTGCCAGCAGCTTAGGGTATCTGAGGGGGTCGGCGGGAGGGCAGCTCTACGAGCAGTACTTC	CASSLGYLRGSAGGQLYEQYF
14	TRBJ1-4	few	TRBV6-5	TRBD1	TGTGCCAGCAAAACAGGGGTGGCGAATGAAAAACTGTTTTTT	CASKTGVANEKLFF
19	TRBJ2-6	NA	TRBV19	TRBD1	TGTGCCAGTAGTATAGGGGTGGGACAGGTTGGCTCTGGGGCCAACGTCCTGACTTTC	CASSIGVGQVGSGANVLTF
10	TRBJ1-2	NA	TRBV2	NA	TGTGCCAGCAGCCGGGGGGGCTACACCTTC	CASSRGGYTF
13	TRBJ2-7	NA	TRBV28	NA	TGTGCCAGCAGTTTACCGGGTCCCTACGAGCAGTACTTC	CASSLPGPYEQYF
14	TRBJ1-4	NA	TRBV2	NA	TGTGCCAGCAGTGCGGAGCCCCGGGGGGAAAAACTGTTTTTT	CASSAEPRGEKLFF
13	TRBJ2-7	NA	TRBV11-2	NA	TGTGCCAGCAGCTCAAGCCCCTCCTACGAGCAGTACTTC	CASSSSPSYEQYF
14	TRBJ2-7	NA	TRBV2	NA	TGTGCCAGCAGTGATCAAGGGGGCTCCTACGAGCAGTACTTC	CASSDQGGSYEQYF
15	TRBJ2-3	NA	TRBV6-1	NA	TGTGCCAGCCAACCACAGGGAATCAGCACAGATACGCAGTATTTT	CASQPQGISTDTQYF
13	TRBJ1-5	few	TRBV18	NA	TGTGCCAGCTCACCACTCAGCGATCAGCCCCAGCATTTT	CASSPLSDQPQHF
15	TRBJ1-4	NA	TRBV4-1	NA	TGCGCCAGCAGCCAGAGACAGGACTCAAATGAAAAACTGTTTTTT	CASSQRQDSNEKLFF
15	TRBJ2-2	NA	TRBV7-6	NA	TGTGCCAGCAGCTTAGAATTCCTAGAGACCGGGGAGCTGTTTTTT	CASSLEFLETGELFF
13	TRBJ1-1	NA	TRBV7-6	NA	TGTGCCAGCTCCGCCGACCTGAACACTGAAGCTTTCTTT	CASSADLNTEAFF
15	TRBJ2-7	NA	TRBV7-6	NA	TGTGCCAGCAGCTGGGGAGACAGCACCTCCTACGAGCAGTACTTC	CASSWGDSTSYEQYF
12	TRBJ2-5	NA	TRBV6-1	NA	TGTGCCAGCAGTGGACAGCAAGAGACCCAGTACTTC	CASSGQQETQYF
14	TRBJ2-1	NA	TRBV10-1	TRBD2	TGCGCCAGCAGTGCAGCGGGAGTTAACAATGAGCAGTTCTTC	CASSAAGVNNEQFF
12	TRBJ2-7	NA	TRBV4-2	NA	TGTGCCAGCAGCTTCAACGGCTACGAGCAGTACTTC	CASSFNGYEQYF
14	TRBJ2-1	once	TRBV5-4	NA	TGTGCCAGCAGCCGTTACACTAGTTCCAATGAGCAGTTCTTC	CASSRYTSSNEQFF
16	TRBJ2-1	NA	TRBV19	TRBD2	TGTGCCAGTAGTTTTCCTAGCGGGAGCTCCTACAATGAGCAGTTCTTC	CASSFPSGSSYNEQFF
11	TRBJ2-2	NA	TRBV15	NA	TGTGCCACCAGCAGCACCGGGGAGCTGTTTTTT	CATSSTGELFF
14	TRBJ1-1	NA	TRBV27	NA	TGTGCCAGCAGTTTCAGGGAGCCTTCCTCTGAAGCTTTCTTT	CASSFREPSSEAFF
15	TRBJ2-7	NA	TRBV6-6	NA	TGTGCCAGCAGTTACGACGACAGCTCAACCTACGAGCAGTACTTC	CASSYDDSSTYEQYF
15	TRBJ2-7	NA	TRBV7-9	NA	TGTGCCAGCAGCTTTTACGCCGATACCTCCTACGAGCAGTACTTC	CASSFYADTSYEQYF
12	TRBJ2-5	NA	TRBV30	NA	TGTGCCTGGACAAGATACCAAGAGACCCAGTACTTC	CAWTRYQETQYF
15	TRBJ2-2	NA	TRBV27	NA	TGTGCCAGCAGTTTAAGGCTAGTGGGCACCGGGGAGCTGTTTTTT	CASSLRLVGTGELFF
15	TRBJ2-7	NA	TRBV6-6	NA	TGTGCCAGCAGTTACTTGACGGACGGATCCTACGAGCAGTACTTC	CASSYLTDGSYEQYF
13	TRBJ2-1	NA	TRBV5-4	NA	TGTGCCAGCAGCTCGGAATTGGAGAATGAGCAGTTCTTC	CASSSELENEQFF
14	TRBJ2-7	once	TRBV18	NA	TGTGCCAGCTCACCAATAGGCAGGGTGGCCGAGCAGTACTTC	CASSPIGRVAEQYF
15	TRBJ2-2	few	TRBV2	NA	TGTGCCAGCAGTTCAACTAGCTTTAGCACCGGGGAGCTGTTTTTT	CASSSTSFSTGELFF
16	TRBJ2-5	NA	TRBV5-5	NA	TGTGCCAGCAGGTCTTCCTCCTTACGGGAGTATGGGACCCAGTACTTC	CASRSSSLREYGTQYF
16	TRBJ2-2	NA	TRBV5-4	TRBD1	TGTGCCAGCACCCACGATAGGGACAGATACACCGGGGAGCTGTTTTTT	CASTHDRDRYTGELFF
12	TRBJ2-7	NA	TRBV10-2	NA	TGCGCCAGCAGAGCCGTTCCCTACGAGCAGTACTTC	CASRAVPYEQYF